A single sample is the source of the 20 T cell receptor beta chains below, sequenced in a study of cytomegalovirus exposure and HLA in healthy donors. In the PCR, 60 Vbeta and 13 Jbeta primers were used. Clones were read by immunoSEQ multiplex PCR, and TCRdb kept only the in-frame ones, dropping some. This table holds about 98,000 clones, over 70% found once. The specimen was PBMCs. These receptor sequences come from a man younger than 35 in good health and CMV-seropositive.

The chain is built from TRBV4-1 and TRBJ1-1, with 8 bases lining up with TRBD1. The germline CDR1 and CDR2 sequences are MGHRA and YSYEKL. V dropped 4 bases and J dropped 5; count of bases not matched to a gene: 12. This CDR3 is built from 16 residues. CDR3 region: CASSRQQGGPRTEAFF. Written as DNA, the CDR3 is TGCGCCAGCAGCCGACAACAGGGGGGCCCCCGGACTGAAGCTTTCTTT.

The chain carries TRBV15 and TRBJ2-7, with D possibly being TRBD1 (5 bases). Germline CDR1 LNHNV, CDR2 YYDKDF (reference sequence). V was shortened by 0 bases and J by 3 bases, with 21 bases between the two germline ends. CDR3 length: 18 amino acids. This chain's CDR3 is CATSRDPSRADLNYEQYF. CDR3 coding DNA: TGTGCCACCAGCAGAGATCCCAGCAGGGCCGATCTAAACTACGAGCAGTACTTC. The variable domain in full, with the rest retrieved from reference TRBV15 and TRBJ2-7, is DAMVIQNPRYQVTQFGKPVTLSCSQTLNHNVMYWYQQKSSQAPKLLFHYYDKDFNNEADTPDNFQSRRPNTSFCFLDIRSPGLGDTAMYLCATSRDPSRADLNYEQYFGPGTRLTVT.

The V gene is TRBV11-2, the J gene TRBJ2-7, with D possibly being TRBD2 (6 bases). The CDR3 covers 13 residues. The V end lost 4 bases, the J end lost 2 bases, and 9 bases lay between the germline ends. Germline CDR1 and CDR2: SGHAT and FQNNGV. The CDR3 DNA reads as TGTGCCAGCAGCTCTGGAGGGACCTACGAGCAGTACTTC. Translated, it gives CASSSGGTYEQYF.

The chain joins TRBV7-9 to TRBJ1-2; D is unresolved. The CDR3 contains 15 residues. Germline V gene data show CDR1 as SEHNR and CDR2 as FQNEAQ (reference sequence). Trimming took 7 bases from V and 2 from J, leaving 17 bases between them. In DNA form, the CDR3 reads TGTGCCAGCACTTCCCCAGGTATAAGCAACTATGGCTACACCTTC. Translating it yields CASTSPGISNYGYTF. Using reference TRBV7-9 and TRBJ1-2 for the parts outside the CDR3, the full variable domain is DTGVSQNPRHKITKRGQNVTFRCDPISEHNRLYWYRQTLGQGPEFLTYFQNEAQLEKSRLLSDRFSAERPKGSFSTLEIQRTEQGDSAMYLCASTSPGISNYGYTFGSGTRLTVV.

The chain combines TRBV14 with TRBJ2-5; D is undetermined. There are 12 residues in the CDR3. V lost 1 base to trimming and J lost 11 bases, with 11 bases between them. CDR1 SGHDN and CDR2 FVKESK come from the germline V gene. The CDR3 spells CASSQGESRQYF. CDR3 nucleotide sequence: TGTGCCAGCAGCCAAGGAGAGAGCCGGCAGTACTTC.

The chain is built from TRBV5-4 and TRBJ2-1, with TRBD2 identical over 7 bases. This CDR3 is 15 amino acids long. V was clipped by 5 bases and J by 10 bases; unmatched bases: 15. CDR1 is SGHNT and CDR2 is YYREEE in the germline V gene (reference sequence). CDR3 region: CASSRGLVQMKEQFF. CDR3 in DNA: TGTGCCAGCAGTCGCGGACTAGTCCAAATGAAAGAGCAGTTCTTC.

V and J are TRBV30 and TRBJ1-2, with a tentative D call TRBD1 (5 bases). This CDR3 is built from 14 residues. Trimming cost V 5 bases and J 8 bases, with 21 bases left between them. Germline-derived CDR1 and CDR2 are GTSNPN and SVGIG (reference sequence). The CDR3 DNA sequence: TGTGCCTGGGTACTAACCGGGACTCGGATGGGCTACACCTTC. Its translation is CAWVLTGTRMGYTF.

The CDR3 DNA is TGTGCCGGCCGCTTTGACGGGGCGGGGGAGCAGTACTTC. Translation gives CAGRFDGAGEQYF. The J gene is TRBJ2-7, the V gene TRBV2, with a tentative D call TRBD2 (6 bases). The V end was cut by 11 bases, the J end by 7 bases, with 21 bases between. The CDR3 spans 13 residues. Germline V gives CDR1 SNHLY, CDR2 FYNNEI. Variable domain in full (rest from reference TRBV2 and TRBJ2-7): EPEVTQTPSHQVTQMGQEVILRCVPISNHLYFYWYRQILGQKVEFLVSFYNNEISEKSEIFDDQFSVERPDGSNFTLKIRSTKLEDSAMYFCAGRFDGAGEQYFGPGTRLTVT.

This rearrangement joins TRBV29-1 to TRBJ1-2; D is possibly TRBD1 (6 bases). Trimming cost V 2 bases and J 6 bases, with 16 bases left between them. The CDR3 consists of 14 residues. CDR1 SQVTM and CDR2 ANQGSEA come from the germline V gene. CDR3 in amino acids: CSVELGNRANGYTF. CDR3 coding DNA: TGCAGCGTTGAATTAGGGAACAGGGCGAATGGCTACACCTTC.

CDR3 in DNA: TGTGCCAGCAGAAGGGGCACGTATAATGAAAAACTGTTTTTT. It specifies CASRRGTYNEKLFF. The chain employs TRBV7-8 and TRBJ1-4; tentatively, D is TRBD1 (5 bases). Between the trimmed V and J ends, which lost 6 bases and 4 bases, there was a span of 12 bases. The CDR3 totals 14 residues. Germline values: CDR1 SGHVS, CDR2 FQNEAQ.

This chain connects TRBV5-1 to TRBJ2-2; 8 nucleotides agree with TRBD2. The germline V gene has CDR1 SGHRS and CDR2 YFSETQ. The J segment lost 6 bases and the V segment lost 4 bases, leaving 8 bases of the junction unmatched. This CDR3 is 15 amino acids long. This chain's CDR3 is CASSGNGGAAGELFF. The CDR3 nucleotides are TGCGCCAGCAGCGGAAACGGGGGGGCCGCCGGGGAGCTGTTTTTT.

The CDR3 DNA follows: TGCGCCAGCAGCCAAGAAGGACAGGGACAGGGGGCCGAGGGCTACACCTTC. Its protein is CASSQEGQGQGAEGYTF. V gene TRBV4-1 combines with J gene TRBJ1-2; 12 nucleotides agree with TRBD1. Germline V gives CDR1 MGHRA, CDR2 YSYEKL. The ends lost 0 bases at V and 8 bases at J; junction bases unmatched: 10. This CDR3 has 17 amino acids.

This clone was seen a few times. This chain joins TRBV28 and TRBJ1-5, with D possibly TRBD1 on 6 matching bases. Trimming left V 5 bases short and J 6 bases short, with 20 bases between. The CDR3 sequence is 16 residues long. Germline V gives CDR1 MDHEN, CDR2 SYDVKM. The CDR3 region is CASSIGTRGGIQPQHF. The CDR3 nucleotides read TGTGCCAGCAGTATCGGGACACGGGGAGGGATTCAGCCCCAGCATTTT.

In its sample, this clone was seen once. The chain recombines TRBV5-1 with TRBJ2-7, with TRBD1 matching over 9 bases. The germline V gene has CDR1 SGHRS and CDR2 YFSETQ. CDR3 length: 13 amino acids. J gave up 6 bases and V 0 bases, and 1 base lay outside the gene matches. CDR3 protein: CASSLEDRGEQYF. Written as DNA, the CDR3 is TGCGCCAGCAGCTTGGAGGACAGGGGCGAGCAGTACTTC.

V is TRBV28 and J is TRBJ2-7; D is uncertain. The CDR3 covers 14 residues. V was pared by 8 bases and J by 2 bases, with 16 bases between. The germline gives CDR1 MDHEN, CDR2 SYDVKM. The CDR3 sequence: CASRVRLTTYEQYF. The CDR3 region has the DNA TGTGCCAGCCGCGTCCGACTCACCACCTACGAGCAGTACTTC.

The genes are TRBV10-3 and TRBJ1-4, with a weak D call TRBD1 (5 bases). The CDR3 length is 12 residues. V dropped 4 bases and J dropped 7 bases, with 7 bases sitting between them. Germline V lookup: CDR1 ENHRY, CDR2 SYGVKD. CDR3 amino acids: CAISAGVEKLFF. In DNA, the CDR3 is TGTGCCATCAGTGCGGGGGTTGAAAAACTGTTTTTT.

J is TRBJ2-5 and V is TRBV27; TRBD1 might be the D (6 bases). This CDR3 has 15 residues. Germline loops: CDR1 MNHEY, CDR2 SMNVEV (reference sequence). Between the trimmed V and J ends, which lost 3 bases and 4 bases, there was a span of 15 bases. CDR3: CASSFRGAIGETQYF. The DNA for the CDR3 is TGTGCCAGCAGTTTCAGGGGAGCTATAGGAGAGACCCAGTACTTC.

V and J are TRBV25-1 and TRBJ2-1; tentatively, D is TRBD1 (5 bases). The CDR3 is made up of 12 amino acids. V lost 7 bases to trimming and J lost 8 bases, with 12 bases between them. Germline CDR1 MGHDK, CDR2 SYGVNS. The DNA of the CDR3 is TGTGCCAGCATGGGGCATCGGGATGAGCAGTTCTTC. As protein: CASMGHRDEQFF.

This clone has just a few counts. The chain is built from TRBV5-6 and TRBJ2-1; D is unresolved. There are 12 residues in the CDR3. Per germline, CDR1 SGHDT and CDR2 YYEEEE. Trimming stripped 4 bases from V and 10 bases from J, with 12 bases between. CDR3 protein: CASSGTVGEQFF. The CDR3 DNA reads TGTGCCAGCAGCGGAACAGTTGGAGAGCAGTTCTTC.

The genes are TRBV30 and TRBJ1-1, with no clear D. Deletions cut 0 bases from V and 0 bases from J, with 8 bases between. CDR1 GTSNPN and CDR2 SVGIG come from the germline V gene (reference sequence). This CDR3 region has 14 residues. In DNA form, the CDR3 reads TGTGCCTGGAGTGTAGCGCTACTGAACACTGAAGCTTTCTTT. As protein: CAWSVALLNTEAFF.